This T cell receptor (beta chain) came from a study of beta chain features in type 1 diabetes. In the study overall: Patient and healthy donor groups were alike in age, gender and cell yields. All of the samples together had around 110,000,000 sorted cells examined.

TCRB transcripts that were expressed got sequenced, as all of the isolated RNA had been reverse transcribed. Generated by immunoSEQ multiplex PCR, the TCRdb table keeps only in-frame clones and is missing some. The sample contains 250,000 to 350,000 clones, roughly 15% of which appear only once. The authors took one heparinised blood draw, averaging about 120 mL, from each donor. All of the sorted populations showed purity greater than 98%. V lost 5 bases to trimming and J lost 7 bases, with 8 bases between them. The length of the CDR3 is 11 residues. CDR1 is PRHDT and CDR2 is FYEKMQ in the germline V gene (reference sequence). This clone was detected only once.

The sample taken for sequencing was central memory CD4+ T cells from blood. The chain links TRBV13 to TRBJ2-5; D gene ambiguous. This receptor was taken from a man younger than 45 in good health. CDR3 amino acids: CASSTLRTQYF. CDR3 nucleotide sequence: TGTGCCAGCAGCACACTCAGGACCCAGTACTTC. Full variable domain (missing parts from reference TRBV13 and TRBJ2-5): AAGVIQSPRHLIKEKRETATLKCYPIPRHDTVYWYQQGPGQDPQFLISFYEKMQSDKGSIPDRFSAQQFSDYHSELNMSSLELGDSALYFCASSTLRTQYFGPGTRLLVL.